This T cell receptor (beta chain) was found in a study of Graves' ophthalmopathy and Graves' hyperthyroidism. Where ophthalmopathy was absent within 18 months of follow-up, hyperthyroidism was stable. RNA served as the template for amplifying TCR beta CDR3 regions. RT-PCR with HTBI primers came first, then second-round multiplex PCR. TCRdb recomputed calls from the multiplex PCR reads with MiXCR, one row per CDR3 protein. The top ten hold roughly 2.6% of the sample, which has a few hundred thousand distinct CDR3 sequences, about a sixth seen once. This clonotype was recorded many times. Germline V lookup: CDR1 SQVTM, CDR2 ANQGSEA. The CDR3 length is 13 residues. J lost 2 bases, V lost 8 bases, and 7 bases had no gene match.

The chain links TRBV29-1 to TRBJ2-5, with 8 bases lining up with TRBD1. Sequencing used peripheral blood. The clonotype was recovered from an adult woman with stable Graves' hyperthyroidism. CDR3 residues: CSTQDRVQETQYF. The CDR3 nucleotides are TGCAGCACACAGGACAGGGTACAAGAGACCCAGTACTTC.